What follows are 24 T cell receptor beta chains derived from one specimen sequenced in a study of blood T cells in healthy people across ages. Together with a sample-barcoded 5' primer, a J-beta primer mix was included in a second PCR lasting roughly 6 to 12 cycles. From the 5' RACE reads, TCRdb called clonotypes with MiXCR, one entry per CDR3 protein. The sample carries roughly 700,000 distinct CDR3 sequences, 45% to 50% recorded once. Source material: blood. These receptors all come from a woman aged 55-70 years in good health.

V and J are TRBV7-8 and TRBJ1-4, with 8 bases aligning to TRBD1. Germline lookup yields CDR1 SGHVS and CDR2 FQNEAQ. J lost 10 bases, V lost 5 bases, and 15 bases had no gene match. There are 16 residues in the CDR3. CDR3 amino acids: CASSQRTGWLKGKLFF. The CDR3 DNA is TGTGCCAGCAGCCAACGGACAGGGTGGTTAAAAGGAAAACTGTTTTTT. Full variable domain (rest looked up from reference TRBV7-8 and TRBJ1-4): GAGVSQSPRYKVAKRGQDVALRCDPISGHVSLFWYQQALGQGPEFLTYFQNEAQLDKSGLPSDRFFAERPEGSVSTLKIQRTQQEDSAVYLCASSQRTGWLKGKLFFGSGTQLSVL.

This chain uses TRBV5-1 with TRBJ2-5; the match to TRBD2 covers 7 bases. Germline V gives CDR1 SGHRS, CDR2 YFSETQ. Trimming cost V 7 bases and J 5 bases; bases outside gene matches: 14. This CDR3 has 15 residues. The CDR3 region is CASAREVREGETQYF. The CDR3 region has the DNA TGCGCCAGCGCCCGCGAGGTCAGGGAGGGTGAGACCCAGTACTTC.

The CDR3, as DNA: TGTGCCAGCAGCGTACTAGCTACAACAGATACGCAGTATTTT. It yields the protein CASSVLATTDTQYF. The chain links TRBV5-4 to TRBJ2-3; maybe TRBD2 (6 bases). V was trimmed by 4 bases and J by 3 bases, leaving 12 bases between them. The CDR3 loop spans 14 amino acids. The germline gives CDR1 SGHNT, CDR2 YYREEE (reference sequence).

The V call is TRBV29-1, the J call TRBJ1-2, with D possibly matching TRBD1 (5 bases). The germline V and J ends were trimmed by 8 bases and 6 bases, with 19 bases remaining between them. Germline CDR1 reads SQVTM; CDR2 reads ANQGSEA. The CDR3 extends over 13 amino acids. In DNA form, the CDR3 reads TGCAGCACCCGACGGGGGGAAAAGAATGGCTACACCTTC. It translates to CSTRRGEKNGYTF.

The chain joins TRBV29-1 to TRBJ2-1, with D perhaps matching TRBD2 (6 bases). CDR3 length: 13 residues. V lost 6 bases, J lost 3 bases, and 12 bases lay in between. Germline V gives CDR1 SQVTM, CDR2 ANQGSEA. The CDR3, as DNA: TGCAGCGTGGAAAGGACTATCTACAATGAGCAGTTCTTC. Translated: CSVERTIYNEQFF.

The chain couples TRBV4-3 to TRBJ2-2, with 7 bases lining up with TRBD2. CDR3 length: 18 amino acids. The ends lost 4 bases at V and 4 bases at J; junction bases unmatched: 15. Germline-derived CDR1 and CDR2 are LGHNA and YSLEER. This CDR3 is CASSRQSTASGPTGELFF. Written as DNA, the CDR3 is TGCGCCAGCAGCCGCCAAAGTACGGCTAGCGGACCCACCGGGGAGCTGTTTTTT.

The chain joins TRBV7-2 to TRBJ2-1; 13 positions agree with TRBD2. The V and J ends lost 5 bases and 5 bases, in that order; junction bases with no gene match: 6. There are 16 residues in the CDR3. Per germline, CDR1 SGHTA and CDR2 FQGNSA. The chain's CDR3 is CASSPQGTSGDNEQFF. For the CDR3, the DNA is TGTGCCAGCAGCCCTCAAGGGACTAGCGGGGACAATGAGCAGTTCTTC.

The J gene is TRBJ1-2, the V gene TRBV7-2, with unresolved D. Trimming left V 3 bases short and J 10 bases short, with 9 bases between. The germline V gene encodes CDR1 SGHTA and CDR2 FQGNSA. There are 11 residues in the CDR3. This CDR3 reads CASSLGGDYTF. In DNA form, the CDR3 reads TGTGCCAGCAGCTTGGGCGGGGACTACACCTTC.

Ten or more counts support this clonotype. This chain links TRBV14 with TRBJ2-1; possibly TRBD2 for D (5 bases). The ends were cut back, 0 bases at V and 6 bases at J, with 15 bases in the middle. The CDR3 runs 16 residues. Germline CDR1 is SGHDN and CDR2 is FVKESK. This CDR3 is CASSQEVGKGFNEQFF. CDR3 sequence (DNA): TGTGCCAGCAGCCAAGAGGTCGGGAAAGGGTTCAATGAGCAGTTCTTC.

V and J are TRBV5-1 and TRBJ2-5; the match to TRBD2 covers 11 bases. The CDR3 covers 15 residues. V lost 5 bases, J lost 4 bases, and 7 bases stayed unmatched. The germline CDR1 and CDR2 sequences are SGHRS and YFSETQ. DNA of the CDR3: TGCGCCAGCAGTCGACTAGCGGGAAGGGGAGAGACCCAGTACTTC. Translated: CASSRLAGRGETQYF.

This rearrangement joins TRBV7-2 to TRBJ2-1, with D hard to call. Trimming pared 5 bases from V and 9 bases from J, leaving 11 bases between. Germline loops: CDR1 SGHTA, CDR2 FQGNSA. CDR3 length: 12 amino acids. The CDR3 DNA is TGTGCCAGCAGCCTTCCCCCGAGTGAGCAGTTCTTC. This translates into CASSLPPSEQFF.

The rearrangement links TRBV7-9 to TRBJ2-5; D not resolved. V was trimmed by 1 base and J by 11 bases, leaving 11 bases between them. The germline CDR1 and CDR2 sequences are SEHNR and FQNEAQ (reference sequence). The CDR3 extends over 12 amino acids. The DNA for the CDR3 is TGTGCCAGCAGCTTAGAAAGGGATGAGCAGTACTTC. It is translated as CASSLERDEQYF.

In its sample, this clonotype was seen a few times. This chain uses TRBV18 with TRBJ1-4; 7 bases fit TRBD1. The germline gives CDR1 KGHSH, CDR2 LQKENI. V dropped 6 bases and J dropped 3; count of bases not matched to a gene: 4. The CDR3 sequence is 14 residues long. The CDR3 is CASSTGQPNEKLFF. The CDR3, as DNA: TGTGCCAGCTCGACGGGACAGCCTAATGAAAAACTGTTTTTT.

The chain combines TRBV5-1 with TRBJ2-1; D uncertain. There are 16 residues in the CDR3. The V gene's germline CDR1 is SGHRS and CDR2 YFSETQ. V gave up 5 bases and J gave up 0 bases, with 15 bases separating them. CDR3 DNA sequence: TGCGCCAGCAGTCCGGACGGCAGAAGCTCCTACAATGAGCAGTTCTTC. The encoded protein is CASSPDGRSSYNEQFF.

The chain is built from TRBV2 and TRBJ2-7, with 12 positions matching TRBD2. This CDR3 is built from 14 residues. With V trimmed by 6 bases and J by 6 bases, 6 bases remained unmatched. Per the germline V gene, CDR1 is SNHLY and CDR2 is FYNNEI. The CDR3 DNA is TGTGCCAGCAGAGTGACTAGCGGGAGCGGCGAGCAGTACTTC. Protein sequence: CASRVTSGSGEQYF.

The V call is TRBV7-6, the J call TRBJ2-1; the D is unclear. This CDR3 has 13 residues. Germline V lookup: CDR1 SGHVS, CDR2 FNYEAQ. Deletions cut 3 bases from V and 5 bases from J, with 8 bases between. The chain's CDR3 is CASSLRFDNEQFF. CDR3 coding DNA: TGTGCCAGCAGCTTGAGGTTTGACAATGAGCAGTTCTTC. The full variable domain, rest sourced from reference TRBV7-6 and TRBJ2-1, is GAGVSQSPRYKVTKRGQDVALRCDPISGHVSLYWYRQALGQGPEFLTYFNYEAQQDKSGLPNDRFSAERPEGSISTLTIQRTEQRDSAMYRCASSLRFDNEQFFGPGTRLTVL.

CDR3 nucleotides: TGTGCCAGCAGTCCCCCTGAGGAGGGACTCTCACCCCTCCACTTT. Protein sequence: CASSPPEEGLSPLHF. The chain has TRBV28 and TRBJ1-6, with a possible D match to TRBD1 (5 bases). The length of the CDR3 is 15 residues. The V and J ends lost 5 bases and 10 bases respectively, with 18 bases between them. CDR1 and CDR2 (germline): MDHEN, SYDVKM. Full variable domain (remainder filled in from reference TRBV28 and TRBJ1-6): DVKVTQSSRYLVKRTGEKVFLECVQDMDHENMFWYRQDPGLGLRLIYFSYDVKMKEKGDIPEGYSVSREKKERFSLILESASTNQTSMYLCASSPPEEGLSPLHFGNGTRLTVT.

Points on this clonotype: A junction boundary mismatches the germline segment, possibly from a read error. V gene TRBV20-1 combines with J gene TRBJ1-1, with TRBD1 as a possible D gene (6 bases). This CDR3 comprises 14 residues. Per the germline V gene, CDR1 is DFQATT and CDR2 is SNEGSKA (reference sequence). In DNA form, the CDR3 reads TGCAGTGCTCCAGACCACAGGGCGAACATTGAAGCTTTCTTT. Its protein product is CSAPDHRANIEAFF.

This clonotype occurred a few times. The chain uses TRBV5-6 and TRBJ1-1, with TRBD1 identical over 9 bases. Trimming took 4 bases from V and 8 from J; bases not matched to a gene: 9. Germline V gives CDR1 SGHDT, CDR2 YYEEEE. The CDR3 is 14 residues long. CDR3 DNA sequence: TGTGCCAGCAGCCCACGGACAGGGGCAGGGGAAGCTTTCTTT. Encoded protein: CASSPRTGAGEAFF.

Note on this clonotype: Germline and junction disagree at one end, which may indicate a read error. V usage is TRBV7-8 and J usage is TRBJ2-7, with TRBD1 matching 8 bases. The CDR3 is 15 amino acids. CDR1 and CDR2 (germline): SGHVS, FQNEAQ. The CDR3 DNA reads as TGTGCCGGCAGCTTAGCGAGGACAGGGACTTACGAGCAGTACTTC. It codes for CAGSLARTGTYEQYF.

This clonotype was counted between two and nine times. V is TRBV9 and J is TRBJ2-5; TRBD1 matches 12 bases. The V and J ends lost 2 bases and 4 bases, in that order; junction bases with no gene match: 3. CDR3 length equals 15 residues. Germline V gives CDR1 SGDLS, CDR2 YYNGEE. The CDR3 bases are TGTGCCAGCAGCGTCGGGACAGGGGGCATAGAGACCCAGTACTTC. It codes for CASSVGTGGIETQYF.

V and J are TRBV3-1 and TRBJ1-2, with D tentatively TRBD1 (6 bases). The CDR3 sequence is 16 residues long. CDR1 is LGHDT, CDR2 YNNKEL, per germline (reference sequence). Trimming took off 4 bases at V and 2 bases at J, with 17 bases between the two ends. CDR3 DNA sequence: TGTGCCAGCAGCCGCCCCACCCCACAGGGAAACTATGGCTACACCTTC. It specifies CASSRPTPQGNYGYTF.

This clonotype was observed a handful of times. V usage is TRBV10-3 and J usage is TRBJ2-5, with TRBD1 matching 11 bases. CDR1 is ENHRY, CDR2 SYGVKD, per germline. V lost 2 bases and J lost 1; bases outside the gene matches: 3. This CDR3 is built from 16 residues. As DNA, the CDR3 is TGTGCCATCAGTGAGCCGGGGACAGGGGGCCAAGAGACCCAGTACTTC. This codes for CAISEPGTGGQETQYF.

This clonotype was seen ten or more times. The gene calls are TRBV7-2 and TRBJ2-6; perhaps TRBD2 as D (6 bases). Trimming took 5 bases from V and 0 from J, leaving 14 bases between them. Germline V gene sequence: CDR1 SGHTA, CDR2 FQGNSA. CDR3 length: 17 residues. CDR3 sequence (DNA): TGTGCCAGCAGCCCAAGGTCGGGAGCCTCTGGGGCCAACGTCCTGACTTTC. This encodes CASSPRSGASGANVLTF.